These 8 T cell receptor beta chains share one sample of origin, sequenced in a study of T cell responses to AZD1222 COVID-19 vaccine. Sequencing was performed with immunoSEQ multiplex PCR; in TCRdb, only in-frame clones are kept and a portion is missing. The profile covers 100,000 to 150,000 clones, with more than 75% appearing a single time and roughly 10% taken by the ten largest. The sample consisted of peripheral blood, taken on day 0 of AZD1222 vaccination. The origin of the receptors is an adult in good health.

J is TRBJ1-1 and V is TRBV4-2; TRBD1 matches 7 bases. The CDR3 length is 16 residues. Germline V gene sequence: CDR1 LGHNA, CDR2 YNFKEQ. Germline trimming cut 1 base from V and 5 bases from J; bases unmatched to any gene: 10. The CDR3 here is CASSQAPDEGQTEAFF. DNA for the CDR3: TGTGCCAGCAGCCAAGCCCCAGATGAGGGACAGACTGAAGCTTTCTTT.

This clone is a singleton in its sample. The V and J genes are TRBV19 and TRBJ2-2; 9 bases are shared with TRBD1. J gave up 2 bases and V 3 bases, and 4 bases lay outside the gene matches. The germline gives CDR1 LNHDA, CDR2 SQIVND (reference sequence). This CDR3 has 16 amino acids. The CDR3 is CASSIGQGINTGELFF. The CDR3 DNA sequence: TGTGCCAGTAGTATTGGACAGGGGATTAACACCGGGGAGCTGTTTTTT.

The V and J genes are TRBV5-1 and TRBJ2-7; 8 bases line up with TRBD1. CDR3 length equals 19 residues. J gave up 5 bases and V 4 bases, and 23 bases lay outside the gene matches. CDR1 SGHRS and CDR2 YFSETQ come from the germline V gene. CDR3 sequence: CASSPGQEISYPVSHEQYF. The CDR3 coding sequence is TGCGCCAGCAGCCCGGGACAGGAGATTTCCTATCCCGTTTCGCACGAGCAGTACTTC.

This clone has just a few counts. The chain uses TRBV7-3 and TRBJ1-5; D uncertain. The germline gives CDR1 SGHTA, CDR2 FQGTGA. V shed 1 base and J shed 7 bases, with 8 bases lying between them. This CDR3 comprises 13 residues. DNA for the CDR3: TGTGCCAGCAGCTTAAATATATTCCAGCCCCAGCATTTT. This encodes CASSLNIFQPQHF.

This clone was picked up one time. The J gene is TRBJ2-4, the V gene TRBV6-2 or TRBV6-3, with a tentative D call TRBD2 (5 bases). Germline CDR1 MNHEY, CDR2 SVGEGT. V was cut by 6 bases and J by 7 bases, with 13 bases left in between. The CDR3 spans 13 residues. The CDR3 sequence is CASSRSGGNIQYF. DNA for the CDR3: TGTGCCAGCAGCCGTTCCGGCGGGAACATTCAGTACTTC.

The genes are TRBV5-4 and TRBJ1-5; 8 nucleotides line up with TRBD1. V was pared by 3 bases and J by 5 bases, with 16 bases of the junction left unmatched. CDR1 SGHNT and CDR2 YYREEE come from the germline V gene (reference sequence). This CDR3 is built from 18 residues. CDR3 in amino acids: CASSSRRRHRGTDQPQHF. CDR3 bases: TGTGCCAGCAGCTCGAGGCGCCGGCACAGGGGGACGGATCAGCCCCAGCATTTT.

The chain employs TRBV7-3 and TRBJ1-5; D remains ambiguous. CDR1 and CDR2 from the germline V gene are SGHTA and FQGTGA. V was trimmed by 3 bases and J by 3 bases, leaving 6 bases between them. This CDR3 has 13 amino acids. DNA for the CDR3: TGTGCCAGCAGCTTGGGCTTCAATCAGCCCCAGCATTTT. Translating gives CASSLGFNQPQHF.

In DNA, the CDR3 is TGTGCCAGCAGCTTAGCTCTAGCGGGAGGGCAGGGCGACGAGCAGTACTTC. Translation gives CASSLALAGGQGDEQYF. The chain combines TRBV7-2 with TRBJ2-7; 12 bases align to TRBD2. With V trimmed by 0 bases and J by 5 bases, 8 bases remained unmatched. This CDR3 region has 17 residues. Germline assignment: CDR1 SGHTA and CDR2 FQGNSA.